This T cell receptor beta chain is from a study of OX40 agonist ivuxolimab in advanced cancers. Turning to the study itself: Patients with prior anti-PD-1, anti-PD-L1 or anti-CTLA-4 therapy were eligible; less than 50% had some. Study outcomes and limitations: Some patients without response likewise showed low normalized clonal expansion.

Patients with autoimmune history or systemic immunosuppression were excluded. The CDR3 runs to 15 residues. Germline V gene data show CDR1 as MNHNS and CDR2 as SASEGT. Trimming left V 4 bases short and J 0 bases short, with 10 bases between. Clones were sequenced by immunoSEQ multiplex PCR, and TCRdb holds only the in-frame ones, with some missing. The sample shows roughly 67,000 clones, about 90% of them seen only once. About this clone: No antigen is known for it.

V gene TRBV6-1 combines with J gene TRBJ2-1; D possibly corresponds to TRBD1 (6 bases). Source: CD4+ or CD8+ T cells sorted from blood, taken in a trial of the OX40 agonist ivuxolimab. The clonotype was recovered from an adult with an advanced solid tumor such as melanoma, head and neck, liver or kidney cancer. The CDR3 DNA sequence: TGTGCCAGCAGTGTTCAGGGGAGCTCCTACAATGAGCAGTTCTTC. This codes for CASSVQGSSYNEQFF.